The clone carrying this TCR beta chain showed up just once. Its antigen remains unidentified. J was trimmed by 3 bases and V by 2 bases; bases with no gene match: 11. Germline assignment: CDR1 SEHNR and CDR2 FQNEAQ (reference sequence). This CDR3 comprises 17 residues. These data originate in a study of cytomegalovirus exposure and HLA in healthy donors. The overall study: From HLA-typed donors, an early data release held around 85 million unique TCRs.

PCR primers comprised 60 Vbeta and 13 Jbeta primers. Sequencing was performed with immunoSEQ multiplex PCR; in TCRdb, only in-frame clones are kept and a portion is missing. The sample carries 100,000 to 150,000 clones, approximately 86% recorded once. The study's findings and limits: In an earlier analysis, most TCR beta V segments were productive about 90% or about 30% of the time. The study dropped some indistinguishable V segments, TRBV6-2 and TRBV6-3 among them. The classifier reportedly diagnosed cytomegalovirus status with high sensitivity and specificity.

This chain connects TRBV7-9 to TRBJ1-1; TRBD1 aligns across 8 bases. The TCR comes from a boy between 10 and 17 years old in good health and CMV-seronegative. Sequences were obtained from PBMCs. The CDR3 nucleotides read TGTGCCAGCAGCTTATTAGGCAGGGGGCAGGGGGACACTGAAGCTTTCTTT. Its translation: CASSLLGRGQGDTEAFF.